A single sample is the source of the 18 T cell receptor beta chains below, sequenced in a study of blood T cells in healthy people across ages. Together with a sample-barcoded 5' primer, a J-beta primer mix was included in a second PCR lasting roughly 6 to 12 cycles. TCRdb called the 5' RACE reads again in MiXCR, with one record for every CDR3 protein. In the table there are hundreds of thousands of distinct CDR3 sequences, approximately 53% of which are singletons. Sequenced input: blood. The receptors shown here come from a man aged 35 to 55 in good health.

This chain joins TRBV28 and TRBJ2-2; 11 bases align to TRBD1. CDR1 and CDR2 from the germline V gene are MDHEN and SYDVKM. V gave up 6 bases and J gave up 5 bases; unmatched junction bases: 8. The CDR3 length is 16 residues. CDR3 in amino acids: CASRASGQGVTGELFF. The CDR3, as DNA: TGTGCCAGCAGGGCATCGGGACAGGGGGTAACCGGGGAGCTGTTTTTT.

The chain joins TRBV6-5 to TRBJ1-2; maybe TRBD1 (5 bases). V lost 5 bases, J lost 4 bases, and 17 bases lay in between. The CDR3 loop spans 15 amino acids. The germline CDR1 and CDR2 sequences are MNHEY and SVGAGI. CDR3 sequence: CASSPTGRDSYGYTF. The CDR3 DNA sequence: TGTGCCAGCAGTCCCACGGGCAGGGACTCCTATGGCTACACCTTC.

The CDR3 coding sequence is TGTGCCAGCAGCAGAGGACAGGGAGGGCGAGAGACCCAGTACTTC. The encoded protein is CASSRGQGGRETQYF. This chain connects TRBV2 to TRBJ2-5; D possibly corresponds to TRBD1 (8 bases). The CDR3 totals 15 residues. Trimming pared 6 bases from V and 4 bases from J, leaving 18 bases between. Germline V gene lookup returns CDR1 SNHLY and CDR2 FYNNEI.

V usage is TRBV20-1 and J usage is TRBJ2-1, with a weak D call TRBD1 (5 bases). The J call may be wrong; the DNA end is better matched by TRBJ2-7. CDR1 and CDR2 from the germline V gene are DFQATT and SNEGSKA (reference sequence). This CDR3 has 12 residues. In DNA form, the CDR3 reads TGCAGTGCTAGACGCCCGGACAATGAGCAGTACTTC. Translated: CSARRPDNEQYF.

The CDR3 DNA is TGCGCCAGCAGCCAAGGGACCTTCCAGCAGTTCTTC. The encoded protein is CASSQGTFQQFF. The chain employs TRBV4-1 and TRBJ2-1; D gene ambiguous. Looked up from germline, CDR1 is MGHRA and CDR2 is YSYEKL. V was shortened by 1 base and J by 11 bases, with 9 bases between the two germline ends. CDR3 length: 12 residues.

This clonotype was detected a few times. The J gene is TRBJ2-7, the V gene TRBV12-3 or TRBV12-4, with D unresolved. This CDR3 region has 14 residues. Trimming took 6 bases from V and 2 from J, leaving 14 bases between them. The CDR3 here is CASSPDWPPYEQYF. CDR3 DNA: TGTGCCAGCAGCCCCGACTGGCCCCCCTACGAGCAGTACTTC.

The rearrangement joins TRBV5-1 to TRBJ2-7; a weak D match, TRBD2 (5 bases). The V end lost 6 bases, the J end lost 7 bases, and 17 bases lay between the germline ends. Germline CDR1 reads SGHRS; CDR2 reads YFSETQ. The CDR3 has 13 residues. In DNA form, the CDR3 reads TGCGCCAGCACTGGTCTAGCTGAGAATGAGCAGTACTTC. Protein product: CASTGLAENEQYF. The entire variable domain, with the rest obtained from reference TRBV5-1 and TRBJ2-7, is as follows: KAGVTQTPRYLIKTRGQQVTLSCSPISGHRSVSWYQQTPGQGLQFLFEYFSETQRNKGNFPGRFSGRQFSNSRSEMNVSTLELGDSALYLCASTGLAENEQYFGPGTRLTVT.

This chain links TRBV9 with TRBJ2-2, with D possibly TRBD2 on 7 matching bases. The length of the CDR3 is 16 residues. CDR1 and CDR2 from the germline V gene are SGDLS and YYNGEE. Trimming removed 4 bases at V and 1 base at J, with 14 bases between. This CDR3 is CASSYGGGRNTGELFF. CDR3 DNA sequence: TGTGCCAGCAGCTACGGGGGCGGGAGGAACACCGGGGAGCTGTTTTTT.

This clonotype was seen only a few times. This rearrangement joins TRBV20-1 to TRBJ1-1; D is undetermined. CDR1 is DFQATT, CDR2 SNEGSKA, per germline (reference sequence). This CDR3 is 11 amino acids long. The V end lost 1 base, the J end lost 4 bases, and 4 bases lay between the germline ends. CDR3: CSARVATEAFF. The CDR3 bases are TGCAGTGCTAGAGTTGCCACTGAAGCTTTCTTT.

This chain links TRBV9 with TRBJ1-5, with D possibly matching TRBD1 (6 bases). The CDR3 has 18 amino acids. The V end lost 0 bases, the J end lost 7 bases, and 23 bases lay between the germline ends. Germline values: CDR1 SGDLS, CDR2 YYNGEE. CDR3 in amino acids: CASSVAQEATGQSQPQHF. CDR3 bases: TGTGCCAGCAGCGTAGCCCAGGAGGCGACAGGCCAAAGCCAGCCCCAGCATTTT.

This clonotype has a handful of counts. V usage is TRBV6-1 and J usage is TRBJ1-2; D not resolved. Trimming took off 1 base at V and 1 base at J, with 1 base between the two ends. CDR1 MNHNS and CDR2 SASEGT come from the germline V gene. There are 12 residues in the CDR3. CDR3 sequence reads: CASSEDNYGYTF. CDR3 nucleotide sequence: TGTGCCAGCAGTGAAGATAACTATGGCTACACCTTC.

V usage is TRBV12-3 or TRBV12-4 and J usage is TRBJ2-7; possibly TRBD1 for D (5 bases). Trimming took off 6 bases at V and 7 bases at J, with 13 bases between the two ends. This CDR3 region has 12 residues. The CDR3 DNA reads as TGTGCCAGCAGCACCCAGGGTTGGGAGCAGTACTTC. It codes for CASSTQGWEQYF.

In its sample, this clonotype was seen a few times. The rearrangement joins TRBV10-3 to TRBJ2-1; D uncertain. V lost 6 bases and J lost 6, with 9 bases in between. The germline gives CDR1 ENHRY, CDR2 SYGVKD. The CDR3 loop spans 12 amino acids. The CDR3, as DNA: TGTGCCATCAGCTTAAACACCAATGAGCAGTTCTTC. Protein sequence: CAISLNTNEQFF.

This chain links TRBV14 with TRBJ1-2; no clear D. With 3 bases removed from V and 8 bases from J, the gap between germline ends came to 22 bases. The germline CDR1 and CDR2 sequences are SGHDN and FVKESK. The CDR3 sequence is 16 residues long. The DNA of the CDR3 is TGTGCCAGCAGCCATGACGTCGGGATCCCTGGCGGCGGCTACACCTTC. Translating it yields CASSHDVGIPGGGYTF.

The CDR3 region is CSARDSRQVSNQPQHF. DNA for the CDR3: TGCAGTGCTAGAGATTCCCGGCAGGTTAGCAATCAGCCCCAGCATTTT. This chain connects TRBV20-1 to TRBJ1-5; D call uncertain. CDR1 and CDR2 (germline): DFQATT, SNEGSKA (reference sequence). V gave up 0 bases and J gave up 0 bases, with 12 bases separating them. The CDR3 is made up of 16 amino acids.

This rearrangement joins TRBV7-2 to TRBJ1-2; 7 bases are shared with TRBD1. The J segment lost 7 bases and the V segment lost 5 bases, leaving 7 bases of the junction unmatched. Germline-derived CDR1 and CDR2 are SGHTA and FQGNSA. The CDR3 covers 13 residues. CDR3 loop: CASSENRGSGYTF. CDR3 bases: TGTGCCAGCAGCGAAAACAGGGGAAGTGGCTACACCTTC.

The CDR3 loop is CSARDHGGITANEQFF. In nucleotides, the CDR3 is TGCAGTGCTAGAGATCATGGCGGAATCACCGCCAATGAGCAGTTCTTC. The gene calls are TRBV20-1 and TRBJ2-1; D remains ambiguous. Per the germline V gene, CDR1 is DFQATT and CDR2 is SNEGSKA (reference sequence). V was trimmed by 0 bases and J by 6 bases, leaving 18 bases between them. This CDR3 spans 16 amino acids.

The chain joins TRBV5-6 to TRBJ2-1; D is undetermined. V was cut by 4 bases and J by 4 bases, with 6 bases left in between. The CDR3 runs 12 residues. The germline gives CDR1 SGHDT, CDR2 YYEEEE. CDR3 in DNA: TGTGCCAGCAGCGACGGTTACAATGAGCAGTTCTTC. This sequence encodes CASSDGYNEQFF.